The 25 T cell receptor beta chains listed next were all sequenced from one sample in a study of shared clonotypes between healthy human individuals. Clones were sequenced by immunoSEQ multiplex PCR, and TCRdb holds only the in-frame ones, with some missing. Altogether hundreds of thousands of clones are present, approximately 96% being singletons, with the ten largest covering 0.11%. Positive CCR7 selection of CD45RO-negative cells yielded the naive CD8 cells, and terminally differentiated effector memory CD45RA+ cells were excluded. Sequencing was carried out using naive CD8+ T cells sorted from blood. The origin of the receptors is a young woman in good health.

The chain employs TRBV9 and TRBJ2-3; D not certain. Trimming removed 2 bases from V and 4 bases from J, with 17 bases in between. Germline CDR1 and CDR2: SGDLS and YYNGEE. This CDR3 region has 16 residues. This chain's CDR3 is CASSVGGGNPADTQYF. CDR3 nucleotides: TGTGCCAGCAGCGTCGGTGGTGGGAACCCAGCAGATACGCAGTATTTT.

The chain recombines TRBV2 with TRBJ1-5; tentative D call: TRBD1 (6 bases). The CDR3 spans 16 residues. Between the trimmed V and J ends, which lost 2 bases and 3 bases, there was a span of 14 bases. Germline V gives CDR1 SNHLY, CDR2 FYNNEI. In nucleotides, the CDR3 is TGTGCCAGCAGTGAATGGGGGGCGCGGACCAATCAGCCCCAGCATTTT. Translated: CASSEWGARTNQPQHF.

The chain combines TRBV4-1 with TRBJ2-1; a possible D gene is TRBD2 (5 bases). Germline CDR1 reads MGHRA; CDR2 reads YSYEKL. There are 16 residues in the CDR3. Deletions cut 3 bases from V and 5 bases from J, with 17 bases between. The DNA for the CDR3 is TGCGCCAGCAGCCAGAGCTATGGGGAGAGGAACAATGAGCAGTTCTTC. This sequence encodes CASSQSYGERNNEQFF.

The chain is built from TRBV5-6 and TRBJ2-7; 7 bases agree with TRBD1. The CDR3 runs to 13 residues. Germline trimming cut 4 bases from V and 2 bases from J; bases unmatched to any gene: 3. Looked up from germline, CDR1 is SGHDT and CDR2 is YYEEEE. DNA for the CDR3: TGTGCCAGCAGCCCGACAGGGACCTACGAGCAGTACTTC. Its translation: CASSPTGTYEQYF. The whole variable domain, filled in from reference TRBV5-6 and TRBJ2-7, reads DAGVTQSPTHLIKTRGQQVTLRCSPKSGHDTVSWYQQALGQGPQFIFQYYEEEERQRGNFPDRFSGHQFPNYSSELNVNALLLGDSALYLCASSPTGTYEQYFGPGTRLTVT.

Of note for this clone: The same CDR3 arises from other DNA sequences in this sample as well. This chain's CDR3 is CASSLGGSSYEQYF. Here the CDR3 DNA reads TGTGCCAGCAGCCTGGGAGGGTCCTCCTACGAGCAGTACTTC. The chain links TRBV5-6 to TRBJ2-5; TRBD2 matches at 7 bases. The closer fit of TRBJ2-7 to the DNA end suggests the J call may be wrong. Germline-derived CDR1 and CDR2 are SGHDT and YYEEEE. CDR3 size: 14 residues.

The chain is built from TRBV11-2 and TRBJ2-3; 12 bases fit TRBD2. This CDR3 has 14 amino acids. Germline-derived CDR1 and CDR2 are SGHAT and FQNNGV. Trimming cost V 8 bases and J 5 bases; bases outside gene matches: 5. The CDR3 loop is CASGTTSGRDTQYF. DNA of the CDR3: TGTGCCAGCGGAACGACTAGCGGGAGAGATACGCAGTATTTT.

This clone was observed once. V gene TRBV10-1 combines with J gene TRBJ1-5; 12 bases fit TRBD1. This CDR3 is built from 15 residues. Germline CDR1 reads WNHNN; CDR2 reads SYGVQD (reference sequence). The V gene end was trimmed by 5 bases and the J gene end by 5 bases; junction bases not matched to a gene: 4. Written as DNA, the CDR3 is TGCGCCAGCAGTCCGGGACAGGGGGCGGATCAGCCCCAGCATTTT. As protein: CASSPGQGADQPQHF.

As to this clone: This specimen includes other DNA sequences encoding the same CDR3. The chain employs TRBV19 and TRBJ2-7, with 9 bases identical to TRBD2. The CDR3 runs 15 residues. Trimming removed 5 bases from V and 0 bases from J; junction bases left unmatched: 5. Germline V gives CDR1 LNHDA, CDR2 SQIVND (reference sequence). CDR3 sequence reads: CASSLGLADSYEQYF. DNA of the CDR3: TGTGCCAGTAGTTTGGGACTAGCAGACTCCTACGAGCAGTACTTC.

The chain uses TRBV13 and TRBJ1-3, with 7 bases that match TRBD1. CDR1 and CDR2 (germline): PRHDT, FYEKMQ (reference sequence). The trim removed 4 bases at V and 2 bases at J, leaving 5 bases unmatched. This CDR3 has 15 residues. In DNA form, the CDR3 reads TGTGCCAGCAGCTCGATAGACAGGGCTGGAAACACCATATATTTT. This translates into CASSSIDRAGNTIYF.

This chain links TRBV5-6 with TRBJ2-1; 14 bases are shared with TRBD2. The CDR3 sequence is 16 residues long. From germline, CDR1 is SGHDT and CDR2 YYEEEE. V lost 5 bases to trimming and J lost 8 bases; unmatched junction nucleotides: 9. The CDR3 is CASSGSGLAGVDEQFF. In DNA form, the CDR3 reads TGTGCCAGCAGTGGGTCGGGACTAGCGGGAGTCGATGAGCAGTTCTTC. Supplemented by reference TRBV5-6 and TRBJ2-1, the full variable domain reads DAGVTQSPTHLIKTRGQQVTLRCSPKSGHDTVSWYQQALGQGPQFIFQYYEEEERQRGNFPDRFSGHQFPNYSSELNVNALLLGDSALYLCASSGSGLAGVDEQFFGPGTRLTVL.

The chain couples TRBV18 to TRBJ2-7; D possibly corresponds to TRBD2 (5 bases). V was pared by 3 bases and J by 3 bases, with 12 bases between. This CDR3 region has 14 residues. The germline V gene has CDR1 KGHSH and CDR2 LQKENI. The CDR3 loop is CASSPSGKSYEQYF. CDR3 DNA sequence: TGTGCCAGCTCACCCTCGGGGAAGAGCTACGAGCAGTACTTC.

J is TRBJ1-1 and V is TRBV5-6, with D hard to call. There are 13 residues in the CDR3. CDR1 is SGHDT and CDR2 is YYEEEE in the germline V gene. V shed 0 bases and J shed 7 bases, with 10 bases lying between them. CDR3 in amino acids: CASSLAYSNEAFF. CDR3 DNA sequence: TGTGCCAGCAGCTTGGCCTACAGTAATGAAGCTTTCTTT.

J is TRBJ2-3 and V is TRBV27; D is ambiguous. The CDR3 spans 13 residues. V was trimmed by 0 bases and J by 4 bases, leaving 5 bases between them. The germline CDR1 and CDR2 sequences are MNHEY and SMNVEV (reference sequence). The CDR3 reads CASSLSSADTQYF. The CDR3 coding sequence is TGTGCCAGCAGTTTATCGAGTGCAGATACGCAGTATTTT.

The chain combines TRBV27 with TRBJ1-2; 12 positions agree with TRBD1. This CDR3 comprises 15 residues. In germline, CDR1 is MNHEY, CDR2 SMNVEV (reference sequence). The ends lost 4 bases at V and 2 bases at J; junction bases unmatched: 2. The CDR3 coding sequence is TGTGCCAGCAGTTCGGGGACAGGGGGCAACTATGGCTACACCTTC. It translates to CASSSGTGGNYGYTF.

This chain joins TRBV28 and TRBJ2-7, with TRBD1 matching over 7 bases. The V gene end was trimmed by 6 bases and the J gene end by 2 bases; junction bases not matched to a gene: 4. In germline, CDR1 is MDHEN, CDR2 SYDVKM. This CDR3 is built from 13 residues. This CDR3 is CASSRQGPYEQYF. CDR3 nucleotides: TGTGCCAGCAGCCGACAGGGCCCCTACGAGCAGTACTTC. Full variable domain (remainder filled in from reference TRBV28 and TRBJ2-7): DVKVTQSSRYLVKRTGEKVFLECVQDMDHENMFWYRQDPGLGLRLIYFSYDVKMKEKGDIPEGYSVSREKKERFSLILESASTNQTSMYLCASSRQGPYEQYFGPGTRLTVT.

The gene calls are TRBV27 and TRBJ1-1; D gene ambiguous. CDR3 length: 13 amino acids. Germline values: CDR1 MNHEY, CDR2 SMNVEV (reference sequence). Trimming pared 3 bases from V and 4 bases from J, leaving 9 bases between. For the CDR3, the DNA is TGTGCCAGCAGTTTCATAGGGAGCACTGAAGCTTTCTTT. Translating gives CASSFIGSTEAFF.

The chain recombines TRBV4-1 with TRBJ2-3; 12 bases agree with TRBD2. From germline, CDR1 is MGHRA and CDR2 YSYEKL. This CDR3 is built from 19 residues. Trimming cost V 6 bases and J 4 bases; bases outside gene matches: 17. The CDR3 sequence: CASRSSGTSGWGGSDTQYF. CDR3 nucleotide sequence: TGCGCCAGCAGATCTTCCGGGACTAGCGGGTGGGGGGGGTCAGATACGCAGTATTTT.

The CDR3 spells CASRTASGNTIYF. The CDR3 nucleotides read TGTGCCAGTCGGACCGCCTCTGGAAACACCATATATTTT. The V call is TRBV2, the J call TRBJ1-3; the D is unclear. There are 13 residues in the CDR3. Trimming cost V 9 bases and J 0 bases, with 9 bases left between them. The germline V gene has CDR1 SNHLY and CDR2 FYNNEI.

This clone was recorded once. This chain connects TRBV13 to TRBJ2-1; 11 nucleotides match TRBD1. Germline trimming cut 5 bases from V and 6 bases from J; bases unmatched to any gene: 9. Per the germline V gene, CDR1 is PRHDT and CDR2 is FYEKMQ (reference sequence). The CDR3 loop spans 16 amino acids. This CDR3 is CASSTSLGTGGNEQFF. CDR3 sequence (DNA): TGTGCCAGCAGCACCTCACTCGGGACAGGGGGCAATGAGCAGTTCTTC. Full variable domain (rest looked up from reference TRBV13 and TRBJ2-1): AAGVIQSPRHLIKEKRETATLKCYPIPRHDTVYWYQQGPGQDPQFLISFYEKMQSDKGSIPDRFSAQQFSDYHSELNMSSLELGDSALYFCASSTSLGTGGNEQFFGPGTRLTVL.

This clone was observed a single time. J is TRBJ2-5 and V is TRBV7-6, with a possible D match to TRBD2 (6 bases). V dropped 5 bases and J dropped 5 bases, with 21 bases sitting between them. Germline CDR1 and CDR2: SGHVS and FNYEAQ. The length of the CDR3 is 16 residues. CDR3 nucleotide sequence: TGTGCCAGCAGCGCCGCGGGGTCGGGTTATAAGGAGACCCAGTACTTC. This translates into CASSAAGSGYKETQYF.

The chain employs TRBV5-4 and TRBJ2-2; 11 positions agree with TRBD1. CDR3 length: 15 residues. The germline CDR1 and CDR2 sequences are SGHNT and YYREEE (reference sequence). V shed 4 bases and J 5 bases; nucleotides not matched to a gene: 4. CDR3 sequence reads: CASSRGQGGTGELFF. The DNA of the CDR3 is TGTGCCAGCAGCCGGGGACAGGGGGGAACCGGGGAGCTGTTTTTT.

The chain has TRBV27 and TRBJ1-5; TRBD1 matches at 7 bases. J was trimmed by 1 base and V by 3 bases; bases with no gene match: 3. This CDR3 spans 15 amino acids. Looked up from germline, CDR1 is MNHEY and CDR2 is SMNVEV (reference sequence). For the CDR3, the DNA is TGTGCCAGCAGTTTCCTGGGACAGAGCAATCAGCCCCAGCATTTT. Translating it yields CASSFLGQSNQPQHF.

This clone appeared a single time. The chain uses TRBV7-9 and TRBJ2-5, with D possibly being TRBD2 (5 bases). CDR3 size: 12 residues. The germline V gene has CDR1 SEHNR and CDR2 FQNEAQ (reference sequence). V gave up 5 bases and J gave up 9 bases, with 13 bases separating them. CDR3 protein: CASSALEEAQYF. The CDR3, as DNA: TGTGCCAGCAGCGCGCTCGAGGAGGCCCAGTACTTC.

The chain combines TRBV9 with TRBJ2-5; D might be TRBD2 (6 bases). This CDR3 has 15 amino acids. Germline loops: CDR1 SGDLS, CDR2 YYNGEE. Trimming removed 0 bases from V and 2 bases from J, with 11 bases in between. CDR3 sequence: CASSVVQAGQETQYF. CDR3 nucleotides: TGTGCCAGCAGCGTAGTTCAGGCGGGGCAAGAGACCCAGTACTTC.

The rearrangement uses TRBV2 and TRBJ1-1, with D tentatively TRBD1 (6 bases). The CDR3 extends over 14 amino acids. Germline loops: CDR1 SNHLY, CDR2 FYNNEI. Between the trimmed V and J ends, which lost 2 bases and 1 base, there was a span of 8 bases. The DNA of the CDR3 is TGTGCCAGCAGTGAAACAGGGAGGAACACTGAAGCTTTCTTT. Residues: CASSETGRNTEAFF.